This TCR beta chain originates from a study of T cells in Graves' hyperthyroidism and ophthalmopathy (dated by TCRdb to between 2018 and 2021). A note on the overall study: Peripheral blood samples were taken at the time of initial diagnosis, prior to any treatment. Thyroid tissue and blood T-cell repertoires from about six Graves' hyperthyroidism patients were also compared in the study. Whether ophthalmopathy could be predicted prospectively was tested in an independent validation cohort made up of under 20 hyperthyroidism patients plus 17 patients who later progressed to ophthalmopathy. After sampling, hyperthyroidism patients received methimazole starting at 30 mg daily, and ophthalmopathy patients received high-dose intravenous methylprednisolone. The paper reports TCR Vbeta CDR3 sequencing of some 140 peripheral blood samples: approximately 41 ophthalmopathy, about 75 hyperthyroidism and around 17 progressor patients. To identify distinguishing TCR V-J signatures, a discovery cohort of some 99 patients was used, comprising approximately 40 with Graves' ophthalmopathy and around 60 with stable Graves' hyperthyroidism. The 95 to 100 discovery patients were randomly divided into training and test sets at a 7:3 ratio.

General study outcomes and caveats: Most expanded thyroid clonotypes (frequency above 0.001) were also detected in blood, a finding suggesting that blood repertoires may reflect thyroid immune responses. No statistical method was used to fix the sample size in advance, and group allocation was not hidden from the investigators. During validation, the model predicted progression to ophthalmopathy a median of approximately 6 months ahead of onset, with more than 55% sensitivity and roughly 75% specificity. Ophthalmopathy was separated from stable hyperthyroidism by a 13 V-J signature model, with over 85% sensitivity and about 81% specificity obtained in cross-validation and 80%/75% obtained in testing.

The TCR beta CDR3 regions were amplified from the RNA transcripts. For the first round of RT-PCR on the TCR CDR3, the HTBI primer set was used together with the Qiagen OneStep RT-PCR kit. The libraries were constructed in a second round of multiplex PCR and then size-selected and purified. The libraries were sequenced on an Illumina HiSeq2000 using paired-end 100 bp reads. Under the source paper's analysis protocol: SOAPnuke was used to process the raw data, throwing out any read that contained adapters or uncalled bases, had a mean Phred below 15, or lacked an exact constant-primer or identifier match. High-quality paired reads were merged with COPE v1.2.5, and unique nucleotide sequences were defined as clonotypes. MiTCR v1.1 was used to align the clonotypes against IMGT TRBV, TRBD and TRBJ reference segments. Only V-J combinations with frequency above 0.0001, covering 98% to 99.2% of repertoires, were analysed. A TCS score was defined as the ratio of F50 (clonal expansion) to E x V (chaos), with BLOSUM62-based TCRdist applied between CDR3 peptides within each V-J. Welch's t-statistics and random forest reduced roughly 540 V-J features to roughly 13, which were used in a naive Bayes classifier (R e1071). The public reads were reanalyzed by TCRdb: fastp trimming at Q25, MiXCR alignment, in-frame beta chains only. Rows merge per CDR3 protein into single entries with the most common DNA and genes. The V and J calls, along with clone size, are taken from TCRdb and not from the paper's own processing. The sample data list approximately 570,000 distinct CDR3 sequences, and about 20% of these were observed just once. The top ten clonotypes cover about 45% of the sample.

The CDR3 runs 20 amino acids, cysteine and phenylalanine included. The only DNA kept is the CDR3, 60 bases in frame from the first base. In the germline V gene (reference sequence), CDR1 corresponds to DFQATT and CDR2 to SNEGSKA. Ends trimmed: V by 0 bases, J by 0 bases; bases unmatched to a gene: 17. Ophthalmopathy patients had moderately to severely active disease, Clinical Activity Score of at least 3, NOSPECS grade of at least 4, and duration under 3 months. The study excluded patients with uncontrolled infections, other autoimmune diseases, pregnancy or lactation. Diagnoses were established on the basis of clinical symptoms, serum thyroxine and TRAb, thyroid ultrasound, and orbital computed tomography. PBMCs were separated from 7.5 to 10 ml of fresh peripheral blood using Ficoll-Paque density gradient centrifugation. Trizol reagent was used to extract total RNA, and RNA quality was then checked on an Agilent 2100 Bioanalyzer.

This clonotype was counted a few times. Which antigen it targets is not known. No quality values exist for individual bases; no much larger clone is one base distant. Recombination connected TRBV20-1 to TRBJ2-3, with 8 junctional bases fitting TRBD2. The sample taken for sequencing was blood. The receptor's source is a man in his forties with Graves' ophthalmopathy. The CDR3 sequence is CSARDYSGVLAGTSTDTQYF. The DNA sequence reads TGCAGTGCTAGAGACTATTCGGGAGTGCTAGCGGGCACTAGCACAGATACGCAGTATTTT.